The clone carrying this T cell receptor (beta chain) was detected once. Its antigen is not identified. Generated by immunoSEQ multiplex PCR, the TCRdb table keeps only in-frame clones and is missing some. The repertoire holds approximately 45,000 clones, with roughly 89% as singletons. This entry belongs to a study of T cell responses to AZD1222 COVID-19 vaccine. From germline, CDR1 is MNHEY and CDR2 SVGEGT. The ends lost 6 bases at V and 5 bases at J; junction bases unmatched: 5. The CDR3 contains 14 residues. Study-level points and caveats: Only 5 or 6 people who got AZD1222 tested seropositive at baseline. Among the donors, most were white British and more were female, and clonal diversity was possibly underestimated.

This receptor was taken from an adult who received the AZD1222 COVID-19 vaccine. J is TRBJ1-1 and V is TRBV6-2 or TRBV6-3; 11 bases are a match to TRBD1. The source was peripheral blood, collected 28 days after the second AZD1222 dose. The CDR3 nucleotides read TGTGCCAGCAGCCCAGGACAGGGGGCGACTGAAGCTTTCTTT. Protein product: CASSPGQGATEAFF.